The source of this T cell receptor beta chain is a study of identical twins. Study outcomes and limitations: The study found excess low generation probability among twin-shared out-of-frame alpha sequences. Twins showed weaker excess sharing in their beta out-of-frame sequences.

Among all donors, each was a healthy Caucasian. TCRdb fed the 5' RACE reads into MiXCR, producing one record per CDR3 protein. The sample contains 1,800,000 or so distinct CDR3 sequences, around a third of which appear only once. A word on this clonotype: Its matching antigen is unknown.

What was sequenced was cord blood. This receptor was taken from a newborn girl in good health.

The CDR3 sequence is CASSSEGQPQHF. CDR3 DNA: TGTGCCAGCAGCTCGGAGGGACAGCCCCAGCATTTT. The chain combines TRBV2 with TRBJ1-5; the D is unclear. Looked up from germline, CDR1 is SNHLY and CDR2 is FYNNEI. CDR3 length equals 12 residues. Between the trimmed V and J ends, which lost 6 bases and 7 bases, there was a span of 10 bases.